Below, 16 T cell receptor beta chains from the same sample are listed, as sequenced in a study of T-cell memory formation after mild COVID-19. TCRdb independently ran MiXCR on the 5' RACE reads; one entry per CDR3 protein. The table lists about 420,000 distinct CDR3 sequences, more than 20% of them singletons. Sequenced: PBMCs or a T cell subset sorted from them (not recorded which). Receptor source: an adult woman who had mild COVID-19 (a few samples of this study predate the infection). Cell type and time point are not known.

A few counts support this clonotype. The chain carries TRBV30 and TRBJ2-5, with a possible D match to TRBD2 (6 bases). This CDR3 comprises 15 residues. Trimming stripped 2 bases from V and 2 bases from J, with 15 bases between. CDR1 and CDR2 from the germline V gene are GTSNPN and SVGIG (reference sequence). The CDR3 bases are TGTGCCTGGAGTACTAGCCGGGGCTTTCAAGAGACCCAGTACTTC. Translated, it gives CAWSTSRGFQETQYF. Full variable domain (missing parts from reference TRBV30 and TRBJ2-5): SQTIHQWPATLVQPVGSPLSLECTVEGTSNPNLYWYRQAAGRGLQLLFYSVGIGQISSEVPQNLSASRPQDRQFILSSKKLLLSDSGFYLCAWSTSRGFQETQYFGPGTRLLVL.

The gene calls are TRBV15 and TRBJ1-2, with D maybe TRBD1 (5 bases). Germline V CDR1 and CDR2: LNHNV, YYDKDF (reference sequence). The CDR3 is 15 amino acids. With 0 bases removed from V and 2 bases from J, the gap between germline ends came to 10 bases. CDR3 sequence reads: CATSRDRTPNYGYTF. Here the CDR3 DNA reads TGTGCCACCAGCAGAGACAGGACACCAAACTATGGCTACACCTTC. Looking up the rest from reference TRBV15 and TRBJ1-2 gives the full variable domain: DAMVIQNPRYQVTQFGKPVTLSCSQTLNHNVMYWYQQKSSQAPKLLFHYYDKDFNNEADTPDNFQSRRPNTSFCFLDIRSPGLGDTAMYLCATSRDRTPNYGYTFGSGTRLTVV.

This clonotype has more than one count but fewer than ten. This chain connects TRBV6-1 to TRBJ1-2, with D hard to call. In germline, CDR1 is MNHNS, CDR2 SASEGT. Trimming removed 10 bases at V and 2 bases at J, with 17 bases between. This CDR3 spans 14 amino acids. CDR3 DNA sequence: TGTGCCATCGCATCTGCTTACATGAACTATGGCTACACCTTC. Its translation: CAIASAYMNYGYTF.

The V gene is TRBV27, the J gene TRBJ1-1; no reliable D call. The germline V and J ends were trimmed by 0 bases and 1 base, with 9 bases remaining between them. The CDR3 spans 15 residues. Germline V gene lookup returns CDR1 MNHEY and CDR2 SMNVEV (reference sequence). DNA for the CDR3: TGTGCCAGCAGTTTATCGGCAATTCCGAACACTGAAGCTTTCTTT. Residues: CASSLSAIPNTEAFF.

The chain couples TRBV20-1 to TRBJ2-7; D perhaps matches TRBD2 (6 bases). V lost 3 bases to trimming and J lost 4 bases, with 19 bases between them. There are 15 residues in the CDR3. The germline CDR1 and CDR2 sequences are DFQATT and SNEGSKA (reference sequence). The CDR3 protein is CSASLASQLQYEQYF. The CDR3 DNA reads as TGCAGTGCTAGTCTAGCGAGCCAGCTACAATACGAGCAGTACTTC.

V and J are TRBV6-5 and TRBJ2-7; 9 bases line up with TRBD2. There are 17 residues in the CDR3. Germline values: CDR1 MNHEY, CDR2 SVGAGI. V shed 10 bases, J shed 0 bases, and the junction held 16 bases outside the gene matches. The DNA of the CDR3 is TGTGCCACCCGCCGGAGCGGGAGGCCACTCAGCTCCTACGAGCAGTACTTC. Its translation: CATRRSGRPLSSYEQYF.

The rearrangement uses TRBV30 and TRBJ1-6; D unclear. The germline gives CDR1 GTSNPN, CDR2 SVGIG (reference sequence). There are 11 residues in the CDR3. The V end lost 7 bases, the J end lost 10 bases, and 11 bases lay between the germline ends. The CDR3 here is CASSANSPLHF. CDR3 coding DNA: TGTGCCTCCTCAGCGAACTCACCCCTCCACTTT.

The genes are TRBV9 and TRBJ2-7; TRBD1 aligns across 7 bases. With V trimmed by 4 bases and J by 5 bases, 12 bases remained unmatched. The CDR3 consists of 15 residues. CDR1 is SGDLS and CDR2 is YYNGEE in the germline V gene. For the CDR3, the DNA is TGTGCCAGCAGCCCTCGACAGGGTAGGTCCGACGAGCAGTACTTC. This codes for CASSPRQGRSDEQYF.

This clonotype was counted a single time. The V and J genes are TRBV9 and TRBJ2-7, with 9 bases fitting TRBD2. The CDR3 extends over 16 amino acids. V lost 0 bases, J lost 3 bases, and 7 bases stayed unmatched. Germline-derived CDR1 and CDR2 are SGDLS and YYNGEE. Here the CDR3 DNA reads TGTGCCAGCAGCGTAGCAGCGGGAGGCCTTAGCTACGAGCAGTACTTC. The encoded protein is CASSVAAGGLSYEQYF.

This chain uses TRBV20-1 with TRBJ1-2, with 9 bases aligning to TRBD1. CDR1 and CDR2 (germline): DFQATT, SNEGSKA (reference sequence). Trimming at V came to 6 bases and at J to 3 bases, leaving 5 bases not matched to a gene. The CDR3 loop spans 13 amino acids. CDR3: CSALDRGDYGYTF. The CDR3 region has the DNA TGCAGTGCCTTAGACAGGGGGGACTATGGCTACACCTTC.

This clonotype showed up just a few times. The J gene is TRBJ2-1, the V gene TRBV2, with no clear D. Germline V gene data show CDR1 as SNHLY and CDR2 as FYNNEI. The CDR3 contains 12 residues. Trimming shortened V by 2 bases and J by 12 bases, and 11 bases separated the two germline ends. The CDR3 is CASSESRFVQFF. The CDR3, as DNA: TGTGCCAGCAGTGAATCCAGGTTCGTGCAGTTCTTC.

This clonotype was counted a few times. CDR3 residues: CASSFVLAGDEQYF. CDR3 coding DNA: TGTGCCAGCAGTTTTGTTCTAGCGGGAGACGAGCAGTACTTC. This sequence joins TRBV12-3 or TRBV12-4 and TRBJ2-7, with 10 bases identical to TRBD2. The CDR3 spans 14 residues. V gave up 3 bases and J gave up 5 bases; unmatched junction bases: 4.

This clonotype was seen a few times. The chain links TRBV11-3 to TRBJ2-1; TRBD2 matches at 14 bases. The CDR3 sequence is 17 residues long. After removal of 4 bases from V and 8 bases from J, the junction contained 10 bases not matched to a gene. Germline loops: CDR1 SGHNT, CDR2 YENEEA. CDR3 sequence reads: CASSSRLAGGFRDEQFF. CDR3 nucleotides: TGTGCCAGCAGCTCGAGACTAGCGGGAGGGTTTCGGGATGAGCAGTTCTTC. The full variable domain, with the rest looked up from reference TRBV11-3 and TRBJ2-1, is EAGVVQSPRYKIIEKKQPVAFWCNPISGHNTLYWYLQNLGQGPELLIRYENEEAVDDSQLPKDRFSAERLKGVDSTLKIQPAELGDSAVYLCASSSRLAGGFRDEQFFGPGTRLTVL.

This clonotype was picked up a small number of times. V gene TRBV24-1 combines with J gene TRBJ2-5; a possible D gene is TRBD1 (5 bases). Germline CDR1 is KGHDR and CDR2 is SFDVKD. The V end lost 2 bases, the J end lost 4 bases, and 10 bases lay between the germline ends. The CDR3 consists of 14 residues. The CDR3 DNA follows: TGTGCCACCAGTGATTCCAGGGTCGTAGAGACCCAGTACTTC. The encoded protein is CATSDSRVVETQYF.

V and J are TRBV4-3 and TRBJ2-3; 8 bases are shared with TRBD2. The germline gives CDR1 LGHNA, CDR2 YSLEER. CDR3 length: 15 amino acids. The V segment lost 1 base and the J segment 7 bases; nucleotides outside the gene matches: 7. CDR3 nucleotides: TGCGCCAGCAGCCAAGTCCCGGGAGGGGGGAATACGCAGTATTTT. It specifies CASSQVPGGGNTQYF.

The genes are TRBV30 and TRBJ2-5; D ambiguous. The CDR3 consists of 13 residues. Germline V gene data show CDR1 as GTSNPN and CDR2 as SVGIG (reference sequence). With 0 bases removed from V and 0 bases from J, the gap between germline ends came to 5 bases. As DNA, the CDR3 is TGTGCCTGGAGTGTACCCAACCAAGAGACCCAGTACTTC. Amino acids: CAWSVPNQETQYF.